Listed here are 29 T cell receptor beta chains from one sample, sequenced in a study of blood T cell repertoires in COVID-19. Measured with immunoSEQ multiplex PCR; TCRdb has only the in-frame clones, and not every one. The repertoire holds tens of thousands of clones, with just over 85% as singletons. The sample consisted of peripheral blood. These receptor sequences come from a woman in her sixties or seventies with acute or convalescent COVID-19.

This clone occurred once. The chain employs TRBV1 and TRBJ1-2; TRBD1 is the table's D call and was not checked against the DNA. TRBV1 is a known pseudogene. The CDR3 loop spans 15 amino acids. Here the CDR3 reads CTSSHVQASIYGYTF. The CDR3 coding sequence is TGCACCAGCAGCCACGTACAGGCCAGTATCTATGGCTACACCTTC.

The gene calls are TRBV10-3 and TRBJ1-1; TRBD1 might be the D (5 bases). Trimming pared 10 bases from V and 5 bases from J, leaving 14 bases between. This CDR3 is built from 12 residues. Germline CDR1 and CDR2: ENHRY and SYGVKD. The DNA of the CDR3 is TGTGCCACTTCGGACGGGGGGACTGAAGCTTTCTTT. Translating it yields CATSDGGTEAFF.

This clone was counted only a few times. This chain joins TRBV28 and TRBJ1-4; 9 bases line up with TRBD1. Germline V lookup: CDR1 MDHEN, CDR2 SYDVKM. The CDR3 length is 15 residues. V shed 3 bases and J 4 bases; nucleotides not matched to a gene: 3. The CDR3 is CASSLAGQGNEKLFF. As DNA, the CDR3 is TGTGCCAGCAGTTTGGCGGGACAGGGTAATGAAAAACTGTTTTTT.

This clone has a single count. The chain links TRBV28 to TRBJ1-1, with TRBD1 identical over 8 bases. CDR1 is MDHEN and CDR2 is SYDVKM in the germline V gene. Unmatched junction bases numbered 6, after V lost 2 bases and J lost 1 base. This CDR3 spans 16 amino acids. This chain's CDR3 is CASSLPGQGPNTEAFF. CDR3 sequence (DNA): TGTGCCAGCAGTTTACCCGGACAGGGTCCGAACACTGAAGCTTTCTTT.

The chain uses TRBV30 and TRBJ1-4, with D perhaps matching TRBD1 (5 bases). Trimming removed 3 bases at V and 7 bases at J, with 18 bases between. This CDR3 is 15 amino acids long. CDR1 and CDR2 from the germline V gene are GTSNPN and SVGIG (reference sequence). CDR3 nucleotide sequence: TGTGCCTGGAGACCCCTGCGGGGCGCGAGTGAAAAACTGTTTTTT. Amino acid sequence: CAWRPLRGASEKLFF.

This clone was found a few times. This chain joins TRBV30 and TRBJ1-2; D is perhaps TRBD1 (5 bases). The CDR3 is made up of 13 amino acids. Trimming removed 1 base from V and 5 bases from J, with 11 bases in between. Germline-derived CDR1 and CDR2 are GTSNPN and SVGIG (reference sequence). The CDR3: CAWSDQGYYGYTF. CDR3 coding DNA: TGTGCCTGGAGTGATCAGGGATATTATGGCTACACCTTC. Full variable domain (outside the CDR3, taken from reference TRBV30 and TRBJ1-2): SQTIHQWPATLVQPVGSPLSLECTVEGTSNPNLYWYRQAAGRGLQLLFYSVGIGQISSEVPQNLSASRPQDRQFILSSKKLLLSDSGFYLCAWSDQGYYGYTFGSGTRLTVV.

The V gene is TRBV30, the J gene TRBJ1-5; no clear D. Germline CDR1 is GTSNPN and CDR2 is SVGIG (reference sequence). This CDR3 comprises 13 residues. V lost 3 bases, J lost 3 bases, and 9 bases lay in between. The DNA of the CDR3 is TGTGCCTGGAGCGGGTTGCACAATCAGCCCCAGCATTTT. Translating gives CAWSGLHNQPQHF.

J is TRBJ2-5 and V is TRBV9; D possibly corresponds to TRBD2 (8 bases). The CDR3 is 16 amino acids. In germline, CDR1 is SGDLS, CDR2 YYNGEE. V lost 7 bases to trimming and J lost 1 base, with 20 bases between them. This CDR3 is CASQGGREGPQETQYF. CDR3 coding DNA: TGTGCCAGCCAGGGGGGACGGGAGGGCCCCCAAGAGACCCAGTACTTC.

This clone showed up just once. The CDR3 region has the DNA TGTGCCAGCAGCTTCAGTACAGGTCGAAATTCACCCCTCCACTTT. Amino acids: CASSFSTGRNSPLHF. The chain is built from TRBV5-4 and TRBJ1-6, with D maybe TRBD1 (5 bases). The CDR3 has 15 amino acids. Trimming removed 2 bases from V and 7 bases from J, with 13 bases in between. Germline V gives CDR1 SGHNT, CDR2 YYREEE (reference sequence).

The chain recombines TRBV4-1 with TRBJ1-1; D unclear. Trimming stripped 4 bases from V and 6 bases from J, with 15 bases between. This CDR3 has 14 residues. The germline gives CDR1 MGHRA, CDR2 YSYEKL. The CDR3 is CASSLRGRGSEAFF. CDR3 coding DNA: TGCGCCAGCAGCCTCCGAGGGAGAGGGTCTGAAGCTTTCTTT.

This rearrangement joins TRBV7-8 to TRBJ2-7, with D perhaps matching TRBD1 (5 bases). Looked up from germline, CDR1 is SGHVS and CDR2 is FQNEAQ. Trimming took off 3 bases at V and 6 bases at J, with 24 bases between the two ends. The CDR3 contains 17 residues. DNA for the CDR3: TGTGCCAGCAGCTTCGCTTTTGCTGGGGCTCCAACCATCGAGCAGTACTTC. It translates to CASSFAFAGAPTIEQYF.

The rearrangement joins TRBV10-2 to TRBJ1-1, with D possibly being TRBD1 (6 bases). Per germline, CDR1 WSHSY and CDR2 SAAADI. The CDR3 loop spans 13 amino acids. V lost 7 bases and J lost 1, with 10 bases in between. The CDR3 DNA reads as TGCGCCAGCATTGCAGGGGCGAACACTGAAGCTTTCTTT. It yields the protein CASIAGANTEAFF.

The rearrangement joins TRBV9 to TRBJ1-3; D call uncertain. Germline lookup yields CDR1 SGDLS and CDR2 YYNGEE. The CDR3 runs 16 residues. Trimming removed 4 bases from V and 0 bases from J, with 14 bases in between. This CDR3 reads CASSSRQESSGNTIYF. The DNA for the CDR3 is TGTGCCAGCAGCTCTCGGCAGGAAAGCTCTGGAAACACCATATATTTT.

The CDR3 loop is CASSEVGQTTDTQYF. CDR3 nucleotide sequence: TGTGCCAGCAGTGAAGTGGGGCAAACCACAGATACGCAGTATTTT. The chain uses TRBV2 and TRBJ2-3; tentative D call: TRBD1 (5 bases). Germline CDR1 is SNHLY and CDR2 is FYNNEI. The V end lost 1 base, the J end lost 2 bases, and 10 bases lay between the germline ends. CDR3 size: 15 residues.

This sequence joins TRBV5-4 and TRBJ1-2; 9 bases agree with TRBD1. This CDR3 comprises 14 residues. With 4 bases clipped from V and 4 bases from J, the junction kept 5 bases outside the gene matches. Germline CDR1 is SGHNT and CDR2 is YYREEE (reference sequence). CDR3 residues: CASSVTTGGYGYTF. The CDR3 DNA sequence: TGTGCCAGCAGCGTCACGACAGGGGGCTATGGCTACACCTTC.

This clone was counted between two and nine times. The chain is built from TRBV2 and TRBJ2-7, with a tentative D call TRBD1 (5 bases). The CDR3 consists of 16 residues. The germline CDR1 and CDR2 sequences are SNHLY and FYNNEI. V was cut by 4 bases and J by 6 bases, with 22 bases left in between. The CDR3 nucleotides read TGTGCCAGCAGTGGCCCGATCGCAGGGTATTCTTCCGAGCAGTACTTC. This codes for CASSGPIAGYSSEQYF.

The chain links TRBV28 to TRBJ1-6; tentative D call: TRBD1 (6 bases). Germline V gene data show CDR1 as MDHEN and CDR2 as SYDVKM. This CDR3 has 15 amino acids. The V end was cut by 4 bases, the J end by 6 bases, with 13 bases between. The CDR3 sequence: CASSSTTGINSPLHF. The CDR3 DNA follows: TGTGCCAGCAGTTCCACGACAGGTATTAATTCACCCCTCCACTTT. The full variable domain, rest sourced from reference TRBV28 and TRBJ1-6, is DVKVTQSSRYLVKRTGEKVFLECVQDMDHENMFWYRQDPGLGLRLIYFSYDVKMKEKGDIPEGYSVSREKKERFSLILESASTNQTSMYLCASSSTTGINSPLHFGNGTRLTVT.

The V gene is TRBV19, the J gene TRBJ1-1; 9 nucleotides align to TRBD1. V shed 3 bases and J 6 bases; nucleotides not matched to a gene: 5. The CDR3 covers 14 residues. CDR1 is LNHDA and CDR2 is SQIVND in the germline V gene (reference sequence). The CDR3 nucleotides read TGTGCCAGTAGTATCGGGACAGGGACGGCTGAAGCTTTCTTT. Translated, it gives CASSIGTGTAEAFF.

This clone was seen once. The chain couples TRBV29-1 to TRBJ1-2, with 8 bases identical to TRBD1. This CDR3 is built from 15 residues. V gave up 2 bases and J gave up 4 bases; unmatched junction bases: 9. The germline CDR1 and CDR2 sequences are SQVTM and ANQGSEA. CDR3 nucleotide sequence: TGCAGCGTTGAACGTCCACAGGGGGTACTCTATGGCTACACCTTC. Amino acids: CSVERPQGVLYGYTF.

This clone has a single count. The V gene is TRBV30, the J gene TRBJ1-5; D uncertain. Per the germline V gene, CDR1 is GTSNPN and CDR2 is SVGIG (reference sequence). Trimming cost V 2 bases and J 7 bases, with 12 bases left between them. The CDR3 length is 13 residues. CDR3 amino acids: CAWSRVGGQPQHF. Written as DNA, the CDR3 is TGTGCCTGGAGTCGCGTCGGCGGACAGCCCCAGCATTTT.

The V and J genes are TRBV19 and TRBJ1-5; D perhaps matches TRBD1 (5 bases). Deletions cut 10 bases from V and 0 bases from J, with 16 bases between. The CDR3 has 15 amino acids. CDR1 and CDR2 from the germline V gene are LNHDA and SQIVND (reference sequence). The CDR3 sequence: CATRPPGHSNQPQHF. For the CDR3, the DNA is TGTGCCACCCGACCCCCCGGACATAGCAATCAGCCCCAGCATTTT.

This chain connects TRBV30 to TRBJ2-1, with 12 positions matching TRBD2. The V segment lost 8 bases and the J segment 0 bases; nucleotides outside the gene matches: 5. Germline CDR1 GTSNPN, CDR2 SVGIG (reference sequence). The CDR3 consists of 15 residues. CDR3 protein: CARTSGVSSYNEQFF. CDR3 bases: TGTGCCAGGACTAGCGGGGTAAGCTCCTACAATGAGCAGTTCTTC. The full variable domain, with the rest looked up from reference TRBV30 and TRBJ2-1, is SQTIHQWPATLVQPVGSPLSLECTVEGTSNPNLYWYRQAAGRGLQLLFYSVGIGQISSEVPQNLSASRPQDRQFILSSKKLLLSDSGFYLCARTSGVSSYNEQFFGPGTRLTVL.

The chain recombines TRBV11-2 with TRBJ1-1, with TRBD1 matching 8 bases. J was trimmed by 5 bases and V by 2 bases; bases with no gene match: 7. Per germline, CDR1 SGHAT and CDR2 FQNNGV. This CDR3 spans 15 amino acids. The CDR3 sequence is CASSLLGTGETEAFF. Written as DNA, the CDR3 is TGTGCCAGCAGCTTACTAGGGACAGGCGAAACTGAAGCTTTCTTT.

V gene TRBV6-5 combines with J gene TRBJ1-1; D not resolved. Between the trimmed V and J ends, which lost 0 bases and 5 bases, there was a span of 13 bases. In germline, CDR1 is MNHEY, CDR2 SVGAGI. CDR3 length: 15 amino acids. The CDR3 DNA reads as TGTGCCAGCAGTTACTCCGAGGGATGGAGGACTGAAGCTTTCTTT. Encoded protein: CASSYSEGWRTEAFF.

This rearrangement joins TRBV7-3 to TRBJ1-2; no clear D. Germline V gene lookup returns CDR1 SGHTA and CDR2 FQGTGA. The CDR3 has 13 amino acids. Trimming took 3 bases from V and 5 from J, leaving 10 bases between them. The CDR3 reads CASSLNPGYGYTF. The CDR3 DNA reads TGTGCCAGCAGCTTGAACCCGGGATATGGCTACACCTTC.

V usage is TRBV12-3 or TRBV12-4 and J usage is TRBJ1-5; D not resolved. V was cut by 5 bases and J by 4 bases, with 9 bases left in between. The CDR3 has 13 amino acids. The CDR3 DNA reads as TGTGCCAGCAGTCCACAGATTAATCAGCCCCAGCATTTT. Translated: CASSPQINQPQHF.

The chain combines TRBV18 with TRBJ1-2; 8 positions match TRBD1. The CDR3 sequence is 16 residues long. V lost 5 bases to trimming and J lost 5 bases; unmatched junction nucleotides: 13. Germline V lookup: CDR1 KGHSH, CDR2 LQKENI. DNA for the CDR3: TGTGCCAGCTCAGAACTGTACAGGGGGGGACAATATGGCTACACCTTC. Encoded protein: CASSELYRGGQYGYTF.

The chain couples TRBV11-2 to TRBJ2-7; TRBD2 might be the D (6 bases). The CDR3 contains 15 residues. Trimming removed 1 base at V and 4 bases at J, with 14 bases between. Germline CDR1 SGHAT, CDR2 FQNNGV. The CDR3, as DNA: TGTGCCAGCAGCTTAGGGAGCGGCGCGGGGTACGAGCAGTACTTC. Residues: CASSLGSGAGYEQYF.

V is TRBV5-1 and J is TRBJ1-1; TRBD1 agrees at 8 bases. Germline V gene sequence: CDR1 SGHRS, CDR2 YFSETQ. With V trimmed by 3 bases and J by 4 bases, 5 bases remained unmatched. CDR3 length: 14 residues. The CDR3 DNA is TGCGCCAGCAGCTGGGATACAGGGGGCACTGAAGCTTTCTTT. It specifies CASSWDTGGTEAFF.